A selection of T cell receptor beta chains follows, all from one sample in a study of blood T cells in healthy people across ages. TCRdb re-analysed the 5' RACE reads in MiXCR, keeping a single row per CDR3 protein. The sample holds around 320,000 distinct CDR3 sequences, roughly 26% seen once. Sample: blood. These receptors were collected from an older woman in good health. Each CDR3 is given with its conserved first and last residue. Each record gives: D gene, V gene, CDR3 protein. A D gene is named only where the DNA matches it firmly.

d_call: -; v_call: TRBV28; cdr3_aa: CASSPPADTQYF
d_call: -; v_call: TRBV5-8; cdr3_aa: CASSFTVQETQYF
d_call: TRBD2; v_call: TRBV9; cdr3_aa: CASSLWGRGNEQFF
d_call: -; v_call: TRBV7-3; cdr3_aa: CASSSIPDRHTDTQYF
d_call: -; v_call: TRBV20-1; cdr3_aa: CSARDGASASYNEQFF
d_call: TRBD2; v_call: TRBV2; cdr3_aa: CASSALSGTYEQYF
d_call: TRBD1; v_call: TRBV27; cdr3_aa: CASSPTTGGKLQPQHF
d_call: -; v_call: TRBV12-3/TRBV12-4; cdr3_aa: CASSPQQGINEKLFF
d_call: TRBD1; v_call: TRBV20-1; cdr3_aa: CSASKGQGAQNYGYAF
d_call: -; v_call: TRBV12-3/TRBV12-4; cdr3_aa: CASSSPRSLGETQYF
d_call: -; v_call: TRBV5-1; cdr3_aa: CASSLGTGTTNEKLFF
d_call: -; v_call: TRBV21-1; cdr3_aa: CASSPYKRKGAFNEQFF
d_call: TRBD1; v_call: TRBV27; cdr3_aa: CASRLLGQGQETRYF
d_call: -; v_call: TRBV7-9; cdr3_aa: CASSFPGTKNIQYF
d_call: -; v_call: TRBV6-5; cdr3_aa: CASTGQDTRYF
d_call: TRBD1; v_call: TRBV7-9; cdr3_aa: CASSSSQQGAQNSPLHF
d_call: TRBD1; v_call: TRBV9; cdr3_aa: CASSVLQGADGYTF
d_call: -; v_call: TRBV6-2/TRBV6-3; cdr3_aa: CASSYSGTSNEQYF
d_call: -; v_call: TRBV6-2/TRBV6-3; cdr3_aa: CASIRDAAVANYGYTF
d_call: -; v_call: TRBV19; cdr3_aa: CASSPAPRWDEQYF
d_call: TRBD2; v_call: TRBV11-2; cdr3_aa: CASSSISGKFYNEQIF
d_call: -; v_call: TRBV5-1; cdr3_aa: CASQTDSLSYEQYF
d_call: -; v_call: TRBV14; cdr3_aa: CASSPLEGMNTEAFF
d_call: -; v_call: TRBV5-1; cdr3_aa: CASSLPSLGREQYF
d_call: -; v_call: TRBV7-3; cdr3_aa: CASSPGLVSSTDTQYF
d_call: -; v_call: TRBV6-5; cdr3_aa: CASSYSISRGSYNEQFF
d_call: -; v_call: TRBV5-1; cdr3_aa: CASTRTAGLVEAFF
d_call: TRBD2; v_call: TRBV28; cdr3_aa: CASSSQAGRLLEQYF
d_call: TRBD2; v_call: TRBV24-1; cdr3_aa: CATSSTSGSYEQYF
d_call: TRBD2; v_call: TRBV4-3; cdr3_aa: CASSQDRTSSNEQFF
d_call: -; v_call: TRBV4-1; cdr3_aa: CASSQDLQRAYNEQFF
d_call: -; v_call: TRBV3-1; cdr3_aa: CASSQQGGPNYEQYF
d_call: -; v_call: TRBV28; cdr3_aa: CASSRQNQPQHF
d_call: TRBD2; v_call: TRBV7-8; cdr3_aa: CASSLVSSGSSYNEQFF
d_call: TRBD2; v_call: TRBV20-1; cdr3_aa: CSGEAGASSYNEQFF
d_call: -; v_call: TRBV5-4; cdr3_aa: CASSPGTSGANVLTF
d_call: -; v_call: TRBV6-6; cdr3_aa: CASSYSGEENGYTF
d_call: TRBD2; v_call: TRBV29-1; cdr3_aa: CSVDGTSGGLASYNEQFF
d_call: TRBD1; v_call: TRBV9; cdr3_aa: CASSERDRRNTQYF
d_call: TRBD1; v_call: TRBV3-1; cdr3_aa: CASSHRTGSYEQYF
d_call: -; v_call: TRBV28; cdr3_aa: CASSLSGNWRNTEAFF
d_call: TRBD2; v_call: TRBV7-2; cdr3_aa: CASSFLSSGGETQYF
d_call: TRBD1; v_call: TRBV28; cdr3_aa: CASSKQGYYGYTF
d_call: TRBD2; v_call: TRBV18; cdr3_aa: CASSPARTSGSPDEQFF
d_call: -; v_call: TRBV7-6; cdr3_aa: CASGPSTDTQYF
d_call: -; v_call: TRBV29-1; cdr3_aa: CSVLVNEKLFF
d_call: TRBD1; v_call: TRBV2; cdr3_aa: CASSEATDREETQYF
d_call: -; v_call: TRBV4-1; cdr3_aa: CASSQVIFVYPTYEQYF
d_call: -; v_call: TRBV13; cdr3_aa: CASSPWNQETQYF
d_call: TRBD1; v_call: TRBV15; cdr3_aa: CATSSATGGAGANVLTF
d_call: -; v_call: TRBV3-1; cdr3_aa: CASSQGPTDSSEQYF
d_call: -; v_call: TRBV12-3/TRBV12-4; cdr3_aa: CATGTGYNEQFF
d_call: -; v_call: TRBV20-1; cdr3_aa: CSASGSRTDTQYF